The 9 T cell receptor beta chains below come from one sample, sequenced in a study of vaccination and CD4 T cells after COVID-19. TCRdb recomputed calls from the PCR reads with MiXCR, one row per CDR3 protein. The sample holds about 18,000 distinct CDR3 sequences, around 63% seen once. Material: CD4+ T cells from blood, obtained after SARS-CoV-2 vaccination. These receptors came from a human donor who had recovered from COVID-19.

The J gene is TRBJ1-5, the V gene TRBV5-4, with a weak D call TRBD1 (6 bases). Germline lookup yields CDR1 SGHNT and CDR2 YYREEE (reference sequence). Trimming took 4 bases from V and 7 from J, leaving 15 bases between them. The CDR3 covers 14 residues. The CDR3 DNA is TGTGCCAGCAGCCTGGGGGCAGGGAACCAGCCCCAGCATTTT. It specifies CASSLGAGNQPQHF.

This chain uses TRBV19 with TRBJ1-5, with 11 nucleotides matching TRBD1. V shed 6 bases, J shed 5 bases, and the junction held 9 bases outside the gene matches. The CDR3 has 16 amino acids. CDR1 is LNHDA and CDR2 is SQIVND in the germline V gene (reference sequence). This CDR3 is CASRLSGTGGHQPQHF. CDR3 in DNA: TGTGCCAGTAGGCTTTCCGGGACAGGGGGACATCAGCCCCAGCATTTT.

The chain carries TRBV28 and TRBJ1-2, with unresolved D. V lost 5 bases to trimming and J lost 4 bases, with 8 bases between them. This CDR3 is built from 12 residues. Germline V gives CDR1 MDHEN, CDR2 SYDVKM. CDR3 amino acids: CASSGPTYGYTF. In DNA form, the CDR3 reads TGTGCCAGCAGTGGACCCACCTATGGCTACACCTTC.

This clonotype appeared once. This sequence joins TRBV21-1 and TRBJ2-7; the table's TRBD1 call for D was not verified on the DNA. TRBV21-1 is classified as a pseudogene. There are 17 residues in the CDR3. The CDR3: CASSSGGLGGASYEQYF. CDR3 DNA sequence: TGTGCCAGCAGCAGCGGGGGACTTGGGGGCGCTTCCTACGAGCAGTACTTC.

The genes are TRBV18 and TRBJ1-1; no definite D call. This CDR3 spans 13 amino acids. The V gene's germline CDR1 is KGHSH and CDR2 LQKENI. V lost 5 bases, J lost 2 bases, and 9 bases lay in between. This CDR3 is CASSDPVNTEAFF. CDR3 DNA sequence: TGTGCCAGCTCAGATCCAGTTAACACTGAAGCTTTCTTT.

This clonotype is a singleton in its sample. The rearrangement joins TRBV7-9 to TRBJ1-1; 7 nucleotides line up with TRBD1. V dropped 2 bases and J dropped 3; count of bases not matched to a gene: 15. The CDR3 runs 18 residues. Germline CDR1 and CDR2: SEHNR and FQNEAQ (reference sequence). The chain's CDR3 is CASSLSFHQTGEYTEAFF. The CDR3 DNA follows: TGTGCCAGCAGCTTATCGTTTCATCAAACAGGGGAGTACACTGAAGCTTTCTTT.

The chain uses TRBV6-1 and TRBJ1-2, with D uncertain. The V end lost 6 bases, the J end lost 0 bases, and 14 bases lay between the germline ends. In germline, CDR1 is MNHNS, CDR2 SASEGT. The CDR3 extends over 15 amino acids. CDR3 residues: CASSTSTGANYGYTF. In DNA, the CDR3 is TGTGCCAGCAGCACTTCAACCGGAGCTAACTATGGCTACACCTTC.

The chain is built from TRBV2 and TRBJ2-1; D call uncertain. Germline CDR1 and CDR2: SNHLY and FYNNEI. This CDR3 has 14 amino acids. Deletions cut 6 bases from V and 4 bases from J, with 13 bases between. The CDR3: CASSRGGGYNEQFF. In DNA form, the CDR3 reads TGTGCCAGCAGCCGAGGTGGCGGATACAATGAGCAGTTCTTC.

The chain recombines TRBV14 with TRBJ2-3, with D unresolved. This CDR3 has 11 amino acids. V was trimmed by 2 bases and J by 8 bases, leaving 5 bases between them. Germline V gene lookup returns CDR1 SGHDN and CDR2 FVKESK. The CDR3 bases are TGTGCCAGCAGCCAAAAAAGTACGCAGTATTTT. It codes for CASSQKSTQYF.